This T cell receptor (beta chain) was recorded in a study of radiotherapy plus CTLA-4 blockade in lung cancer (dated by TCRdb to the late 2010s). Describing the broader study: Objective responses were observed in roughly a sixth of enrolled patients, and disease control was achieved in around 30%.

What the research found in general, with its limitations: After treatment with radiotherapy and ipilimumab, TCR clones that originated in tumors expanded in peripheral blood. The strongest predictors of response, as reported, were early dynamic changes in blood T cell clones along with a rise in serum interferon-beta after radiation.

The study evaluated CTLA-4 blockade (ipilimumab) given together with focal radiation therapy in patients who had chemo-refractory metastatic non-small-cell lung cancer. CDR1 and CDR2 (SGHRS, YFSETQ) derive from the germline V gene. V and J are trimmed by 2 bases and 7 bases, and the gene matches miss 11 bases of the junction. The CDR3 measures 15 amino acids from cysteine to phenylalanine. Only the CDR3 DNA is retained, 45 bases long and in frame from the first base. A remark on this clone: The specificity of this receptor is unknown. No qualities accompany the bases; no much larger clone lies one base away.

Library preparation was by the immunoSEQ multiplex PCR assay. Sourced from immuneACCESS, this table was stored by TCRdb with only in-frame sequences that have V and J called. A share of the clones is absent; for the studies checked, an unresolved V gene accounts for under half, and the remainder has no known explanation. Across this sample there are 47,000 or so clones, with more than 75% seen only once. 28% of the sample comes from the top ten. This sequence was found in a human donor with non-small cell lung cancer whose response to radiotherapy plus ipilimumab could not be evaluated. The sequence links TRBV5-1 to TRBJ1-2, with TRBD1 identical over 7 junction bases. The specimen was peripheral blood, collected from a patient treated with radiotherapy plus ipilimumab. For the CDR3, the sequence is CASSFSQGGGGGYTF. DNA sequence: TGCGCCAGCAGCTTCAGCCAAGGGGGCGGAGGTGGCTACACCTTC.